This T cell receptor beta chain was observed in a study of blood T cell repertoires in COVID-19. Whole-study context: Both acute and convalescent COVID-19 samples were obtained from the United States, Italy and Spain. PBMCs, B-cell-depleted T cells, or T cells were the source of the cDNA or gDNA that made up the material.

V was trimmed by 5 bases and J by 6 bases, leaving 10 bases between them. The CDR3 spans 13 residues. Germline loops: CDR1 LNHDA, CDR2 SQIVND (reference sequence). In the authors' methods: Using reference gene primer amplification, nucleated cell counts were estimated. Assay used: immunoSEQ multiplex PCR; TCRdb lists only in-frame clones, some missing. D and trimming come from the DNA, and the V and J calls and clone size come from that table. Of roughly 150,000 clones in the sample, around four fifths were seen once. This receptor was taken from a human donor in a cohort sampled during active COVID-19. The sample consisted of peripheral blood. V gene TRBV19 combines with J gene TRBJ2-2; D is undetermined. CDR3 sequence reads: CASSPGMAGELFF. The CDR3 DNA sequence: TGTGCCAGTAGTCCAGGAATGGCCGGGGAGCTGTTTTTT.